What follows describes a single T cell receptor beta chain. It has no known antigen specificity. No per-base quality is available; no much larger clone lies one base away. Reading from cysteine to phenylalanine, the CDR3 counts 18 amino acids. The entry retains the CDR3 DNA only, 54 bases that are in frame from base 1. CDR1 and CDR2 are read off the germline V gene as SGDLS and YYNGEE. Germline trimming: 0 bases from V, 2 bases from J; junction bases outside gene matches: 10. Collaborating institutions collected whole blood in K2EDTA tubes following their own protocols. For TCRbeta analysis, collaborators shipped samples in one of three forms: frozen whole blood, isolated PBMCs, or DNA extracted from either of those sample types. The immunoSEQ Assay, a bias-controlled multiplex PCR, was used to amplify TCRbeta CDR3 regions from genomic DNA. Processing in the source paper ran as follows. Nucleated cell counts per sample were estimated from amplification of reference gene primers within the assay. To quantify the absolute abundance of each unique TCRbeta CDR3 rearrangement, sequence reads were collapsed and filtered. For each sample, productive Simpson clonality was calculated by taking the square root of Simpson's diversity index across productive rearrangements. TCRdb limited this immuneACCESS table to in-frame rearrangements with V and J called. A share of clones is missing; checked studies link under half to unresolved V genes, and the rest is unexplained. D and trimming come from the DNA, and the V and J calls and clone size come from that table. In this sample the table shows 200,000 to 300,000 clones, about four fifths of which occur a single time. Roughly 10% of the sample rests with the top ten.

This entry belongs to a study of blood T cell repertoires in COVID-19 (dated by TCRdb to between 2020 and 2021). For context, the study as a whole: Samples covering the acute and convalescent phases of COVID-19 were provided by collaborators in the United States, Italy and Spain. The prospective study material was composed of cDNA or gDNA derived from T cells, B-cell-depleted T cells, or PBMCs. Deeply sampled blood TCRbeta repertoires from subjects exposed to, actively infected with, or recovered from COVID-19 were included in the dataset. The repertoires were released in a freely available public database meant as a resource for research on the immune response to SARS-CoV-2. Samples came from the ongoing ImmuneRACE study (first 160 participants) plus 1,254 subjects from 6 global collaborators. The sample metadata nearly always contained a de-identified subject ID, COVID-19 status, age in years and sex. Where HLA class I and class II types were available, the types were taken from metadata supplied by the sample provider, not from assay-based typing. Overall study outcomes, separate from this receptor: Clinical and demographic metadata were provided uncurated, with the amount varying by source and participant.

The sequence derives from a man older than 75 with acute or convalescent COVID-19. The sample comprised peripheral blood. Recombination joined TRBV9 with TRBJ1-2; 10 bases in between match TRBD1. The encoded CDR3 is CASSVDETGGGRNYGYTF. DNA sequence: TGTGCCAGCAGCGTAGACGAGACAGGGGGCGGTAGAAACTATGGCTACACCTTC. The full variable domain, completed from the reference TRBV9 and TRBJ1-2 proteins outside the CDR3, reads DSGVTQTPKHLITATGQRVTLRCSPRSGDLSVYWYQQSLDQGLQFLIQYYNGEERAKGNILERFSAQQFPDLHSELNLSSLELGDSALYFCASSVDETGGGRNYGYTFGSGTRLTVV.